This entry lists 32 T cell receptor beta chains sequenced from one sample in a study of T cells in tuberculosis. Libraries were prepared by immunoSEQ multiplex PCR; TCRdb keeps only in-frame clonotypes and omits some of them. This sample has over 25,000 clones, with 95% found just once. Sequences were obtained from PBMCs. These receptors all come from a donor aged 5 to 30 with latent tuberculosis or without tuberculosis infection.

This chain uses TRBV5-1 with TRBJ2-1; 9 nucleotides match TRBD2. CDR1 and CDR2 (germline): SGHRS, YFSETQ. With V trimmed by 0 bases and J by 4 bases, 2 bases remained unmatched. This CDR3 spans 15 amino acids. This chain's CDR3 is CASSLGGGEYNEQFF. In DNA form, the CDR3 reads TGCGCCAGCAGCTTGGGCGGGGGGGAGTACAATGAGCAGTTCTTC.

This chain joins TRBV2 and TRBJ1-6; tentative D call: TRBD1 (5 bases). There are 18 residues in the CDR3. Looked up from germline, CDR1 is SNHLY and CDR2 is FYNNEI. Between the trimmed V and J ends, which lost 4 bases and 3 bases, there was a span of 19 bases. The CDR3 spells CASSVPPLKGLYNSPLHF. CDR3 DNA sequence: TGTGCCAGCAGTGTCCCCCCGTTGAAGGGACTCTATAATTCACCCCTCCACTTT.

CDR3 bases: TGTGCCAGCAGTTTTGAACTAGCGGAACGCACAGATACGCAGTATTTT. Its protein product is CASSFELAERTDTQYF. The rearrangement joins TRBV28 to TRBJ2-3, with TRBD2 identical over 8 bases. The V gene end was trimmed by 3 bases and the J gene end by 1 base; junction bases not matched to a gene: 6. Germline V lookup: CDR1 MDHEN, CDR2 SYDVKM. This CDR3 comprises 16 residues.

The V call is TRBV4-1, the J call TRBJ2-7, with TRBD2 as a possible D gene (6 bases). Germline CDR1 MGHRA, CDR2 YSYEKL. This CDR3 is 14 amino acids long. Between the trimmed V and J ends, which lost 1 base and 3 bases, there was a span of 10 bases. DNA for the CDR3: TGCGCCAGCAGCCAAGGTGGGGGGTTCTACGAGCAGTACTTC. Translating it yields CASSQGGGFYEQYF.

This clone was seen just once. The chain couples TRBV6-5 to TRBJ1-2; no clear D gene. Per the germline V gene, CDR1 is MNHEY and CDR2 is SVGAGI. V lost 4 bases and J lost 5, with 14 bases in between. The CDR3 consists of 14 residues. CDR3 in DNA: TGTGCCAGCAGTTTAGGGTCGGGGAATTATGGCTACACCTTC. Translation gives CASSLGSGNYGYTF.

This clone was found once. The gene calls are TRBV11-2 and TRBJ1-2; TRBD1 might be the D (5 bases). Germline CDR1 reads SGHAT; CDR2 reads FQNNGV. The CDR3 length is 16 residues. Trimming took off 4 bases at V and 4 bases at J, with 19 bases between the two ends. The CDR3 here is CASSSLVGARVYGYTF. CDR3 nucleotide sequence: TGTGCCAGCAGCTCCCTGGTTGGGGCTAGGGTCTATGGCTACACCTTC.

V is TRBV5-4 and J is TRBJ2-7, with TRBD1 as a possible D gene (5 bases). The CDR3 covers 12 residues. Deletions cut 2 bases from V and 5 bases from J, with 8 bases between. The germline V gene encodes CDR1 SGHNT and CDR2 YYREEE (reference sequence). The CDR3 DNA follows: TGTGCCAGCAGCTTCTGGGGCAACGAGCAGTACTTC. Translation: CASSFWGNEQYF.

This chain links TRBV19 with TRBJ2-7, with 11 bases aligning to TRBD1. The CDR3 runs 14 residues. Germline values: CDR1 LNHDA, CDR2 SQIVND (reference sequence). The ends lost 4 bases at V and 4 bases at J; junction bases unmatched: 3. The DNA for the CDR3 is TGTGCCAGTAGTACTGGACAGGGGGCTTACGAGCAGTACTTC. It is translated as CASSTGQGAYEQYF.

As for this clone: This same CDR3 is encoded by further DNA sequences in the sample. This CDR3 reads CASSPGQNTEAFF. The CDR3 nucleotides are TGTGCCAGCTCCCCTGGACAGAACACTGAAGCTTTCTTT. The V call is TRBV18, the J call TRBJ1-1; TRBD1 might be the D (5 bases). Trimming removed 6 bases from V and 1 base from J, with 9 bases in between. The CDR3 spans 13 residues. CDR1 and CDR2 from the germline V gene are KGHSH and LQKENI. The full variable domain, completed using reference TRBV18 and TRBJ1-1, is NAGVMQNPRHLVRRRGQEARLRCSPMKGHSHVYWYRQLPEEGLKFMVYLQKENIIDESGMPKERFSAEFPKEGPSILRIQQVVRGDSAAYFCASSPGQNTEAFFGQGTRLTVV.

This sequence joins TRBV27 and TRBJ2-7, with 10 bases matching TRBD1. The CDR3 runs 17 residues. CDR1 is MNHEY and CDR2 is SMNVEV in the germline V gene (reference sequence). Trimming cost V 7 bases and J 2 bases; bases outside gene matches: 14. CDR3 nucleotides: TGTGCCAGCACCTTGACAGGGGGCCGGTTCACTCCCTACGAGCAGTACTTC. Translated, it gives CASTLTGGRFTPYEQYF.

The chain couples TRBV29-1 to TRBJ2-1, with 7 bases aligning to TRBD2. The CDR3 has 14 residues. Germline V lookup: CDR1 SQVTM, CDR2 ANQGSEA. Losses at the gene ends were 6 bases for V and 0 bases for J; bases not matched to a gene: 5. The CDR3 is CSVMGGGSYNEQFF. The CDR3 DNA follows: TGCAGCGTGATGGGGGGGGGCTCCTACAATGAGCAGTTCTTC.

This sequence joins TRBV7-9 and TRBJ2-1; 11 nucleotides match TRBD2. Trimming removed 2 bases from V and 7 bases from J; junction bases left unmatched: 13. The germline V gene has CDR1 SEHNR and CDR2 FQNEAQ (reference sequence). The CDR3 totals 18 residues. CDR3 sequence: CASSLKGLAERGRNEQFF. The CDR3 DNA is TGTGCCAGCAGCTTAAAGGGACTAGCGGAAAGGGGGAGGAATGAGCAGTTCTTC.

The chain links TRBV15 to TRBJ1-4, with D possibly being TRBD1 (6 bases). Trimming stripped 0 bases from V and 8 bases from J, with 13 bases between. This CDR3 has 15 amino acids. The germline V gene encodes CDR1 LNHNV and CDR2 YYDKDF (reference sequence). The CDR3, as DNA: TGTGCCACCAGCAGAGATTTAGGGGGAAAGGAAAAACTGTTTTTT. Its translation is CATSRDLGGKEKLFF.

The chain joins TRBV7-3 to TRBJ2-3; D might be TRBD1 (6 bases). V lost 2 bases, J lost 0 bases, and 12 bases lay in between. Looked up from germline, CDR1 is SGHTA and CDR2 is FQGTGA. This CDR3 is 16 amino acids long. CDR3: CASSLRGQTSTDTQYF. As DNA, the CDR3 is TGTGCCAGCAGCTTACGGGGACAAACTAGCACAGATACGCAGTATTTT.

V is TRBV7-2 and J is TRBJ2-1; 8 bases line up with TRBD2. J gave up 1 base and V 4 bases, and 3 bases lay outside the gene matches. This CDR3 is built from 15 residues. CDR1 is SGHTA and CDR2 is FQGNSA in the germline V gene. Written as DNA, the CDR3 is TGTGCCAGCAGCTCGTTAGCGGGGTCCTACAATGAGCAGTTCTTC. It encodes CASSSLAGSYNEQFF.

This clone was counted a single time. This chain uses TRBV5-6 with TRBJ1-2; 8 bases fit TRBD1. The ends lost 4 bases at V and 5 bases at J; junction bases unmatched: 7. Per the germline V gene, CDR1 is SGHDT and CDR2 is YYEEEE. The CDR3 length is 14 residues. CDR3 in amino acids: CASSLAGGVYGYTF. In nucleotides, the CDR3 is TGTGCCAGCAGCCTCGCAGGGGGCGTGTATGGCTACACCTTC.

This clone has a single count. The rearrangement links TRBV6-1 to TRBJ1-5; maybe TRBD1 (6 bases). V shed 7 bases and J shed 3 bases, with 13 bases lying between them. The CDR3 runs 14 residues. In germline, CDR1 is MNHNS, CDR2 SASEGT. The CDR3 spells CASTQNRVNQPQHF. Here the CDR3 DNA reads TGTGCCAGCACACAGAACAGGGTCAATCAGCCCCAGCATTTT.

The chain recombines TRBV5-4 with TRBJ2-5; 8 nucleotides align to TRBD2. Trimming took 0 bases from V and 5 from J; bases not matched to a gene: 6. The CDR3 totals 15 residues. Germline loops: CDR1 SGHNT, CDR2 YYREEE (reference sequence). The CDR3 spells CASSLVAGGAETQYF. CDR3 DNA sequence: TGTGCCAGCAGCTTGGTTGCGGGAGGAGCGGAGACCCAGTACTTC.

The CDR3 sequence is CASSLAGEVDEQYF. CDR3 bases: TGTGCCAGCTCCTTGGCGGGAGAGGTGGACGAGCAGTACTTC. The V gene is TRBV5-6, the J gene TRBJ2-7; TRBD2 matches 7 bases. There are 14 residues in the CDR3. With V trimmed by 7 bases and J by 5 bases, 12 bases remained unmatched. Germline V gene lookup returns CDR1 SGHDT and CDR2 YYEEEE. The variable domain in full, with the rest retrieved from reference TRBV5-6 and TRBJ2-7, is DAGVTQSPTHLIKTRGQQVTLRCSPKSGHDTVSWYQQALGQGPQFIFQYYEEEERQRGNFPDRFSGHQFPNYSSELNVNALLLGDSALYLCASSLAGEVDEQYFGPGTRLTVT.

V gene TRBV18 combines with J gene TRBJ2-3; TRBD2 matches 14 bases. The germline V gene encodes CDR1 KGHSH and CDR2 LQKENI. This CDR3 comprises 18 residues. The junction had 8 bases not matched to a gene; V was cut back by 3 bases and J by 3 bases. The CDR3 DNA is TGTGCCAGCTCACCCCCGACTAGCGGGAGGGCCGGGACAGATACGCAGTATTTT. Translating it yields CASSPPTSGRAGTDTQYF. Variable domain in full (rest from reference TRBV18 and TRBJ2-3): NAGVMQNPRHLVRRRGQEARLRCSPMKGHSHVYWYRQLPEEGLKFMVYLQKENIIDESGMPKERFSAEFPKEGPSILRIQQVVRGDSAAYFCASSPPTSGRAGTDTQYFGPGTRLTVL.

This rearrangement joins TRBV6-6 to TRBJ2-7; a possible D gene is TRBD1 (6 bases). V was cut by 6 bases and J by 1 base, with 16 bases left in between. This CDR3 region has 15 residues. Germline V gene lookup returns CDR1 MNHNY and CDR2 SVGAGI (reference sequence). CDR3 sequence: CASRLTGSSSYEQYF. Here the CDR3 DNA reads TGTGCCAGCAGATTAACAGGGAGTTCTTCCTACGAGCAGTACTTC.

The CDR3 bases are TGTGCCAGTAGTCCCGACAGGGGTTCACCCCTCCACTTT. As protein: CASSPDRGSPLHF. The V and J genes are TRBV19 and TRBJ1-6, with TRBD1 matching over 8 bases. The CDR3 is 13 amino acids. CDR1 and CDR2 from the germline V gene are LNHDA and SQIVND (reference sequence). Losses at the gene ends were 5 bases for V and 9 bases for J; bases not matched to a gene: 3.

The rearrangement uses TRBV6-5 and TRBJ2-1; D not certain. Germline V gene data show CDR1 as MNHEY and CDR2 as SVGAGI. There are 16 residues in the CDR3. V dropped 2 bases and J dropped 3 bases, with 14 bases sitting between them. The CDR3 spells CASSYHFGGGYNEQFF. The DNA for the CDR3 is TGTGCCAGCAGTTACCACTTCGGCGGCGGCTACAATGAGCAGTTCTTC.

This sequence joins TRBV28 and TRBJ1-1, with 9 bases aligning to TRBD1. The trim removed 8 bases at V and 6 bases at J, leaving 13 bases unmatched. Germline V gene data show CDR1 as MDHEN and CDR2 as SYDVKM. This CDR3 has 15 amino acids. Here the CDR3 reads CASRRPNRGLAEAFF. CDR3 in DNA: TGTGCCAGCCGCCGCCCCAACAGGGGGCTGGCTGAAGCTTTCTTT.

DNA for the CDR3: TGTGCCAGCAGTTACCGGGACAGTCCCTTTAACTATGGCTACACCTTC. Protein product: CASSYRDSPFNYGYTF. The rearrangement joins TRBV28 to TRBJ1-2, with 7 nucleotides matching TRBD1. CDR1 and CDR2 (germline): MDHEN, SYDVKM. With V trimmed by 4 bases and J by 1 base, 9 bases remained unmatched. The CDR3 consists of 16 residues.

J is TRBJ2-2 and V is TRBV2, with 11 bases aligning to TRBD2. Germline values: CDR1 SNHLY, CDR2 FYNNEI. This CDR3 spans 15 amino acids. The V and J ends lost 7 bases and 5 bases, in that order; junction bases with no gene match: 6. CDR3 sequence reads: CASNPSGRWTGELFF. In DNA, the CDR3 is TGTGCCAGCAACCCTAGCGGGAGGTGGACCGGGGAGCTGTTTTTT.

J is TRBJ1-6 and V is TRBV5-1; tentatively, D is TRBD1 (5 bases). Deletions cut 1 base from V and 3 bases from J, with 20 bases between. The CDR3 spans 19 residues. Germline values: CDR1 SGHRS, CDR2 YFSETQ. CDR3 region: CASSLRGGFGSYYNSPLHF. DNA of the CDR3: TGCGCCAGCAGCTTGCGGGGGGGATTCGGCTCATACTATAATTCACCCCTCCACTTT.

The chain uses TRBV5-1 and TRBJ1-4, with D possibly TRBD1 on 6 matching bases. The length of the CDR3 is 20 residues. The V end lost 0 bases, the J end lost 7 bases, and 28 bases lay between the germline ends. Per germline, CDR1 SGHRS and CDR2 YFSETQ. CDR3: CASSLATQKQGVPTCEKLFF. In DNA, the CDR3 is TGCGCCAGCAGCTTGGCTACCCAGAAACAGGGTGTCCCGACATGTGAAAAACTGTTTTTT.

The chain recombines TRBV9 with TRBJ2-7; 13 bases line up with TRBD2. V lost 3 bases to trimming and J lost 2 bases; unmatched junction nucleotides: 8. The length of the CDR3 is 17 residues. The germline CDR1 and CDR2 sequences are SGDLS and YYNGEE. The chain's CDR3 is CASSELLLAGGAYEQYF. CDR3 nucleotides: TGTGCCAGCAGCGAACTCTTACTAGCGGGGGGGGCCTACGAGCAGTACTTC.

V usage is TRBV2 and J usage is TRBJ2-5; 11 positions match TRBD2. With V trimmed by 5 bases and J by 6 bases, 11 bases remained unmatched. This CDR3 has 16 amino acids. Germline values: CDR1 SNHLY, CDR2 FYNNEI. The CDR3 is CASSIDPSGGLKTQYF. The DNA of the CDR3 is TGTGCCAGCAGTATAGATCCTAGCGGGGGGTTGAAGACCCAGTACTTC.

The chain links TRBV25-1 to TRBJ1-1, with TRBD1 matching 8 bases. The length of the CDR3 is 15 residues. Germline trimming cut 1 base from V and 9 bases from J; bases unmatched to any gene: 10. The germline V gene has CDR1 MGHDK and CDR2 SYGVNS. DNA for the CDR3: TGTGCCAGCAGTGAATCGATGGGACAGGCAGCTAAAGCTTTCTTT. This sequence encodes CASSESMGQAAKAFF. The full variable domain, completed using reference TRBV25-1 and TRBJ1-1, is EADIYQTPRYLVIGTGKKITLECSQTMGHDKMYWYQQDPGMELHLIHYSYGVNSTEKGDLSSESTVSRIRTEHFPLTLESARPSHTSQYLCASSESMGQAAKAFFGQGTRLTVV.

CDR3 bases: TGCGCCAGCACCGGGACAGGGGGCTATCTAGCCAAAAACATTCAGTACTTC. Protein product: CASTGTGGYLAKNIQYF. The chain has TRBV10-2 and TRBJ2-4, with TRBD1 identical over 12 bases. CDR1 is WSHSY and CDR2 is SAAADI in the germline V gene. The CDR3 is made up of 17 amino acids. The V gene end was trimmed by 7 bases and the J gene end by 0 bases; junction bases not matched to a gene: 7.